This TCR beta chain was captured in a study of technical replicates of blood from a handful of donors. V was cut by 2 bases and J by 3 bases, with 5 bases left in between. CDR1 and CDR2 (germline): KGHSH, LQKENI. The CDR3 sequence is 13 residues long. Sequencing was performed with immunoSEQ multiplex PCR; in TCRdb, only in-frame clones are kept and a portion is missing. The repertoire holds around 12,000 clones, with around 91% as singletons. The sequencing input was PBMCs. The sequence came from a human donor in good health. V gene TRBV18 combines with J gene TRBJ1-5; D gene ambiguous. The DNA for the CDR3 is TGTGCCAGCTCACCAGCAGACAATCAGCCCCAGCATTTT. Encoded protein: CASSPADNQPQHF.